This TCR beta chain appears in the sequencing data of a study of blood T cell repertoires in COVID-19. Study context: The origin of the acute and convalescent COVID-19 samples was the United States, Italy and Spain. T cells, B-cell-depleted T cells, or PBMCs supplied cDNA or gDNA.

Here immunoSEQ multiplex PCR was the method, and the copy in TCRdb shows in-frame clones only, minus some. The repertoire includes tens of thousands of clones, approximately 90% of them detected once, and about 4% sits in the top ten. V lost 0 bases and J lost 4, with 9 bases in between. The CDR3 totals 13 residues. CDR1 and CDR2 (germline): GTSNPN, SVGIG (reference sequence). Sequencing input: peripheral blood. The V gene is TRBV30, the J gene TRBJ1-1; D gene uncertain. This receptor was taken from a man aged 70 or older with acute or convalescent COVID-19. CDR3 loop: CAWSVSRGTEAFF. CDR3 DNA sequence: TGTGCCTGGAGTGTCTCCCGGGGCACTGAAGCTTTCTTT. The full variable domain, rest sourced from reference TRBV30 and TRBJ1-1, is SQTIHQWPATLVQPVGSPLSLECTVEGTSNPNLYWYRQAAGRGLQLLFYSVGIGQISSEVPQNLSASRPQDRQFILSSKKLLLSDSGFYLCAWSVSRGTEAFFGQGTRLTVV.